This is a list of T cell receptor beta chains from one sample in a study of T cells in Graves' hyperthyroidism and ophthalmopathy. Using its own MiXCR run on the multiplex PCR reads, TCRdb lists one record per CDR3 protein. The table shows 600,000 or so distinct CDR3 sequences, with around 15% occurring only once. The sequenced material came from blood. Receptors were obtained from a woman in her thirties with Graves' hyperthyroidism. Both conserved end residues are part of each CDR3. A D gene is named only where the DNA matches it firmly. Expanded clones get a size class; other rows say once, few or many, or leave the size out.

j_call v_call d_call clone_size cdr3_nt cdr3_aa
TRBJ2-7 TRBV4-1 . few TGCGCCAGCACGCTTTCGCCAGTGGACGGTCCACGGGGCGAGCAGTACTTC CASTLSPVDGPRGEQYF
TRBJ2-7 TRBV28 . . TGTGCCAGCCTAGGCTTCGGGCTATCCTACGAGCAGTACTTC CASLGFGLSYEQYF
TRBJ2-1 TRBV4-2 . . TGTGCCAGCAGCCAAGATCTCAGGGGACGGGACTATGCGTTCGAGCAGTTCTTC CASSQDLRGRDYAFEQFF
TRBJ2-3 TRBV9 . . TGTGCCAGCAGCTACGACCAGTATACGCAGTATTTT CASSYDQYTQYF
TRBJ2-6 TRBV19 TRBD1 few TGTGCCAGTAGTTCCCGACATACGAAGACAGGGACTGGGGCCAACGTCCTGACTTTC CASSSRHTKTGTGANVLTF
TRBJ2-7 TRBV28 . many TGTGCCAGCAGTTTACCCCACGCGGGAGAGCAGTACTTC CASSLPHAGEQYF
TRBJ2-7 TRBV30 . . TGTGCCTGGGGAGACGGACACGAGCAGTACTTC CAWGDGHEQYF
TRBJ2-7 TRBV9 . . TGTGCCAGCAGCTCGCGGGACGCACCTTACTACGAGCAGTACTTC CASSSRDAPYYEQYF
TRBJ1-4 TRBV5-6 . many TGTGCCAGCAGCCCGTCTACAGGGTTTGGGGAAAAACTGTTTTTT CASSPSTGFGEKLFF
TRBJ2-1 TRBV12-3/TRBV12-4 TRBD2 few TGTGCCAGCAGTTTATTTGCGGGAGAAACGGGTGAGCAGTTCTTC CASSLFAGETGEQFF
TRBJ2-2 TRBV5-6 . few TGTGCCAGCAGCATGGGACAATGGAACACCGGGGAGCTGTTTTTT CASSMGQWNTGELFF
TRBJ2-3 TRBV28 . many TGTGCCAGCAGTCAAGACTCTCGGAGGCCAGATACGCAGTATTTT CASSQDSRRPDTQYF
TRBJ2-1 TRBV2 . many TGTGCCAGCAGTGAACGGGGTGAGCAGTTCTTC CASSERGEQFF
TRBJ1-1 TRBV29-1 . . TGCAGCGTCGCAGGGATGGGGGCTGAAGCTTTCTTT CSVAGMGAEAFF
TRBJ2-3 TRBV28 . many TGTGCCAGCAGTTTCCCTACTATAGATACGCAGTATTTT CASSFPTIDTQYF
TRBJ2-3 TRBV11-3 . many TGTGCCAGCAGCTTATCTAGTGGGGATACGCAGTATTTT CASSLSSGDTQYF
TRBJ2-3 TRBV13 TRBD2 few TGTGCCAGCAGCCCAACAGCGGGAGGGAGCACAGATACGCAGTATTTT CASSPTAGGSTDTQYF
TRBJ1-3 TRBV2 . once TGTGCCAGCAGTGAATTACTAGGATCTGGAAACACCATATATTTT CASSELLGSGNTIYF
TRBJ2-3 TRBV6-1 . many TGTGCCAGCAGTGGTTACAGCTTCACAGATACGCAGTATTTT CASSGYSFTDTQYF
TRBJ2-5 TRBV5-6 . . TGTGCCAGCAGCTCCGAGATGTTGGAGACCCAGTACTTC CASSSEMLETQYF
TRBJ1-1 TRBV9 . few TGTGCCAGCAGCGTAAGGATGAACACTGAAGCTTTCTTT CASSVRMNTEAFF
TRBJ1-5 TRBV28 . . TGTGCCAGCAGGATGGGGGCAGTCAATCAGCCCCAGCATTTT CASRMGAVNQPQHF
TRBJ1-2 TRBV30 . few TGTGCCTGGTCTGGGGGGATAATGGCGGGCTACACCTTC CAWSGGIMAGYTF
TRBJ1-2 TRBV29-1 . . TGCAGCGTTGAGCAGTACCGGACTAACTATGGCTACACCTTC CSVEQYRTNYGYTF
TRBJ2-7 TRBV28 . many TGTGCCAGCAGTTTGGTGAGGTCCGAGCAGTACTTC CASSLVRSEQYF
TRBJ1-2 TRBV3-1 . . TGTGCCAGCATCCAAGATCTGGGGCTCGGGTATGGCTACACCTTC CASIQDLGLGYGYTF
TRBJ2-6 TRBV19 . few TGTGCCAGTGCCGTTTACGGGAAAGCTGGGGCCAACGTCCTGACTTTC CASAVYGKAGANVLTF
TRBJ1-6 TRBV28 TRBD1 many TGTGCCAGCAGTTTAGGAGTCGAGCGACAGGGGGCTTCACCCCTCCACTTT CASSLGVERQGASPLHF
TRBJ2-2 TRBV11-3 . . TGTGCCAGCAGCTTAGCGGGACGGGAGCCCGGGGAGCTGTTTTTT CASSLAGREPGELFF
TRBJ1-5 TRBV5-5 TRBD1 many TGTGCCAGCAGGGAAACAGGGACAGTTAGCAATCAGCCCCAGCATTTT CASRETGTVSNQPQHF
TRBJ2-1 TRBV30 . . TGTGCCTGGAATCATAAGGGGGGGCGCTTTGGTAATGAGCAGTTCTTC CAWNHKGGRFGNEQFF
TRBJ2-3 TRBV5-6 . many TGTGCCAGCAGCTGGGGCCGGCGGAGCACAGATACGCAGTATTTT CASSWGRRSTDTQYF